These 24 T cell receptor beta chains were all obtained from the same sample, sequenced in a study of T cells after yellow fever vaccination. MiXCR was run by TCRdb on the 5' RACE reads, yielding one entry per CDR3 protein. The data show 300,000 to 400,000 distinct CDR3 sequences, roughly 4.3% seen once. This sample comprised PBMCs, obtained 5 days after the yellow fever booster vaccination. The receptors shown here come from a man aged 18 to 30 who received the YFV17D yellow fever vaccine.

This clonotype was observed at least ten times. This chain connects TRBV19 to TRBJ2-7; 10 positions agree with TRBD1. Trimming took 6 bases from V and 3 from J; bases not matched to a gene: 2. This CDR3 contains 13 residues. CDR1 and CDR2 (germline): LNHDA, SQIVND (reference sequence). The CDR3 here is CASSDRGLYEQYF. The CDR3 nucleotides read TGTGCCAGTAGCGACAGGGGGCTCTACGAGCAGTACTTC. Looking up the rest from reference TRBV19 and TRBJ2-7 gives the full variable domain: DGGITQSPKYLFRKEGQNVTLSCEQNLNHDAMYWYRQDPGQGLRLIYYSQIVNDFQKGDIAEGYSVSREKKESFPLTVTSAQKNPTAFYLCASSDRGLYEQYFGPGTRLTVT.

The chain employs TRBV12-3 or TRBV12-4 and TRBJ2-5; possibly TRBD2 for D (6 bases). Trimming took off 7 bases at V and 2 bases at J, with 14 bases between the two ends. The CDR3 spans 14 residues. CDR3 DNA: TGTGCCAGCAAGCACCGGGACTCACAAGAGACCCAGTACTTC. Translating gives CASKHRDSQETQYF.

This chain uses TRBV4-1 with TRBJ2-3; possibly TRBD1 for D (5 bases). This CDR3 spans 16 amino acids. Per germline, CDR1 MGHRA and CDR2 YSYEKL. Deletions cut 4 bases from V and 4 bases from J, with 18 bases between. This chain's CDR3 is CASSRSSRGRADTQYF. CDR3 coding DNA: TGCGCCAGCAGCCGAAGCTCAAGGGGTAGGGCAGATACGCAGTATTTT.

The chain uses TRBV7-2 and TRBJ2-1, with TRBD2 as a possible D gene (5 bases). CDR3 size: 16 residues. The V end lost 1 base, the J end lost 3 bases, and 13 bases lay between the germline ends. Germline V gene lookup returns CDR1 SGHTA and CDR2 FQGNSA. CDR3 in DNA: TGTGCCAGCAGCTTAGTCGGCGGGCCCAGCTACAATGAGCAGTTCTTC. It translates to CASSLVGGPSYNEQFF.

The chain recombines TRBV15 with TRBJ2-5; tentative D call: TRBD2 (6 bases). Germline lookup yields CDR1 LNHNV and CDR2 YYDKDF (reference sequence). The CDR3 spans 12 residues. V lost 7 bases, J lost 7 bases, and 13 bases lay in between. This CDR3 reads CATTQIGGTQYF. The CDR3 nucleotides read TGTGCCACCACCCAGATCGGGGGGACCCAGTACTTC. Full variable domain (rest looked up from reference TRBV15 and TRBJ2-5): DAMVIQNPRYQVTQFGKPVTLSCSQTLNHNVMYWYQQKSSQAPKLLFHYYDKDFNNEADTPDNFQSRRPNTSFCFLDIRSPGLGDTAMYLCATTQIGGTQYFGPGTRLLVL.

This chain connects TRBV29-1 to TRBJ2-7; 7 bases fit TRBD2. CDR1 is SQVTM and CDR2 is ANQGSEA in the germline V gene. The CDR3 is 14 amino acids. Trimming at V came to 3 bases and at J to 0 bases, leaving 5 bases not matched to a gene. DNA for the CDR3: TGCAGCGTTGAGACGGGGACTACCTCCTACGAGCAGTACTTC. Translated, it gives CSVETGTTSYEQYF.

Here the CDR3 reads CASSTRDRAKAFF. In nucleotides, the CDR3 is TGTGCCAGTAGTACTCGGGACAGGGCGAAGGCTTTCTTT. V is TRBV19 and J is TRBJ1-1, with 9 bases fitting TRBD1. Germline CDR1 reads LNHDA; CDR2 reads SQIVND (reference sequence). The CDR3 sequence is 13 residues long. V dropped 4 bases and J dropped 11; count of bases not matched to a gene: 8.

This clonotype turned up a few times. The chain joins TRBV5-4 to TRBJ1-1, with TRBD1 as a possible D gene (5 bases). This CDR3 is 14 amino acids long. The V end lost 9 bases, the J end lost 4 bases, and 19 bases lay between the germline ends. Germline V lookup: CDR1 SGHNT, CDR2 YYREEE (reference sequence). Here the CDR3 reads CATTRGERGTEAFF. As DNA, the CDR3 is TGTGCCACCACGCGAGGGGAACGAGGCACTGAAGCTTTCTTT.

The chain links TRBV20-1 to TRBJ2-6, with D perhaps TRBD1 (5 bases). V was clipped by 3 bases and J by 0 bases, with 12 bases between them. CDR3 length: 16 amino acids. In germline, CDR1 is DFQATT, CDR2 SNEGSKA (reference sequence). The CDR3 bases are TGCAGTGCTAGCCCAGGGCTAGGCTCTGGGGCCAACGTCCTGACTTTC. As protein: CSASPGLGSGANVLTF.

This clonotype has at least ten counts. V usage is TRBV20-1 and J usage is TRBJ2-5; D might be TRBD2 (6 bases). The CDR3 runs 13 residues. Germline values: CDR1 DFQATT, CDR2 SNEGSKA (reference sequence). V was shortened by 5 bases and J by 1 base, with 11 bases between the two germline ends. The CDR3 nucleotides read TGCAGTGCTGAGAAAGCGGGCCAAGAGACCCAGTACTTC. This codes for CSAEKAGQETQYF.

This clonotype showed up just a few times. The V gene is TRBV4-3, the J gene TRBJ2-6; D ambiguous. Per germline, CDR1 LGHNA and CDR2 YSLEER. There are 18 residues in the CDR3. Trimming removed 4 bases at V and 0 bases at J, with 16 bases between. CDR3 loop: CASSPRAMGTSGANVLTF. CDR3 sequence (DNA): TGCGCCAGCAGCCCAAGGGCTATGGGAACCTCTGGGGCCAACGTCCTGACTTTC.

This clonotype showed up just a few times. The chain has TRBV7-2 and TRBJ2-3; 13 nucleotides agree with TRBD2. V lost 2 bases to trimming and J lost 3 bases; unmatched junction nucleotides: 5. CDR1 is SGHTA and CDR2 is FQGNSA in the germline V gene. This CDR3 is 17 amino acids long. CDR3 sequence (DNA): TGTGCCAGCAGCTTAAAGCGACTAGCGGGGGGTACAGATACGCAGTATTTT. Amino acids: CASSLKRLAGGTDTQYF.

This clonotype was seen more than once but under ten times. This sequence joins TRBV7-2 and TRBJ2-1; D is tentatively TRBD1 or TRBD2 (5 bases each). Germline V gene lookup returns CDR1 SGHTA and CDR2 FQGNSA. The CDR3 covers 16 residues. The V end lost 5 bases, the J end lost 4 bases, and 18 bases lay between the germline ends. The CDR3 region is CASSPLPGPLYNEQFF. The DNA of the CDR3 is TGTGCCAGCAGCCCACTCCCGGGACCCCTTTACAATGAGCAGTTCTTC.

This clonotype was counted many times. This chain joins TRBV7-9 and TRBJ2-1; weak D call: TRBD2 (7 bases). There are 15 residues in the CDR3. Germline CDR1 reads SEHNR; CDR2 reads FQNEAQ (reference sequence). The V end was cut by 1 base, the J end by 7 bases, with 14 bases between. CDR3 amino acids: CASSLEGGAPNEQFF. Here the CDR3 DNA reads TGTGCCAGCAGCTTAGAGGGGGGGGCCCCGAATGAGCAGTTCTTC.

This clonotype was observed a handful of times. The chain links TRBV5-4 to TRBJ1-1, with 9 bases fitting TRBD1. Germline V gene sequence: CDR1 SGHNT, CDR2 YYREEE (reference sequence). With V trimmed by 4 bases and J by 10 bases, 11 bases remained unmatched. This CDR3 has 14 amino acids. Written as DNA, the CDR3 is TGTGCCAGCAGCGGGACAGGGCCCGAAATGGGAGCTTTCTTT. Translation gives CASSGTGPEMGAFF.

The rearrangement uses TRBV20-1 and TRBJ1-4, with 7 nucleotides matching TRBD1. The CDR3 spans 14 residues. CDR1 and CDR2 (germline): DFQATT, SNEGSKA (reference sequence). V lost 0 bases, J lost 6 bases, and 4 bases stayed unmatched. This CDR3 is CSARDPQGDEKLFF. Written as DNA, the CDR3 is TGCAGTGCTAGAGATCCTCAGGGGGATGAAAAACTGTTTTTT.

This clonotype was observed a few times. The CDR3 sequence is CSARGTEGSSPLHF. The CDR3, as DNA: TGCAGTGCTAGAGGGACAGAGGGAAGTTCACCCCTCCACTTT. The V call is TRBV20-1, the J call TRBJ1-6, with D perhaps TRBD1 (6 bases). The CDR3 covers 14 residues. Per germline, CDR1 DFQATT and CDR2 SNEGSKA (reference sequence). V lost 1 base and J 9 bases, leaving 13 bases between the germline ends.

At least ten counts were recorded for this clonotype. The chain couples TRBV9 to TRBJ1-6; tentative D call: TRBD1 (5 bases). CDR1 SGDLS and CDR2 YYNGEE come from the germline V gene. Trimming took off 3 bases at V and 3 bases at J, with 13 bases between the two ends. This CDR3 is 16 amino acids long. The CDR3 nucleotides are TGTGCCAGCAGCGAGGGGTCGGGCGTCTATAATTCACCCCTCCACTTT. Translation gives CASSEGSGVYNSPLHF. Using reference TRBV9 and TRBJ1-6 for the parts outside the CDR3, the full variable domain is DSGVTQTPKHLITATGQRVTLRCSPRSGDLSVYWYQQSLDQGLQFLIQYYNGEERAKGNILERFSAQQFPDLHSELNLSSLELGDSALYFCASSEGSGVYNSPLHFGNGTRLTVT.

V and J are TRBV5-1 and TRBJ2-1, with D hard to call. From germline, CDR1 is SGHRS and CDR2 YFSETQ. The V and J ends lost 1 base and 5 bases respectively, with 16 bases between them. This CDR3 has 16 residues. In nucleotides, the CDR3 is TGCGCCAGCAGCTTGAGTGTGCCCCTCGGTCACAATGAGCAGTTCTTC. Protein product: CASSLSVPLGHNEQFF.

This clonotype was found a few times. The V call is TRBV3-1, the J call TRBJ2-5; 8 bases agree with TRBD2. The CDR3 totals 15 residues. J lost 2 bases, V lost 2 bases, and 4 bases had no gene match. Germline V gene data show CDR1 as LGHDT and CDR2 as YNNKEL (reference sequence). Written as DNA, the CDR3 is TGTGCCAGCAGCCAAATGACTAGCGTTCAAGAGACCCAGTACTTC. Translation: CASSQMTSVQETQYF.

V gene TRBV20-1 combines with J gene TRBJ1-1; D not resolved. Germline CDR1 reads DFQATT; CDR2 reads SNEGSKA (reference sequence). With 5 bases removed from V and 1 base from J, the gap between germline ends came to 14 bases. The CDR3 contains 14 residues. The CDR3 loop is CSAPPRLGNTEAFF. The CDR3 nucleotides read TGCAGTGCTCCCCCCAGGTTGGGGAACACTGAAGCTTTCTTT.

This clonotype was detected only a few times. Here the CDR3 DNA reads TGCAGTGCCGCCGACGGAGGCGCAGATACGCAGTATTTT. Its protein product is CSAADGGADTQYF. The chain joins TRBV20-1 to TRBJ2-3; D perhaps matches TRBD2 (5 bases). This CDR3 comprises 13 residues. Trimming removed 6 bases at V and 4 bases at J, with 14 bases between. The germline CDR1 and CDR2 sequences are DFQATT and SNEGSKA (reference sequence).

The table lists this clonotype with a few counts. The CDR3 bases are TGTGCCAGCAGTTTACGACAGGGGGCGGTGTTCTCTGAAGCTTTCTTT. This gives the protein CASSLRQGAVFSEAFF. The rearrangement uses TRBV28 and TRBJ1-1; 10 bases are shared with TRBD1. V lost 2 bases and J lost 6; bases outside the gene matches: 9. The germline V gene encodes CDR1 MDHEN and CDR2 SYDVKM. The length of the CDR3 is 16 residues.

This clonotype showed up just a few times. The genes are TRBV6-2 or TRBV6-3 and TRBJ1-6; 10 bases line up with TRBD1. The V gene end was trimmed by 2 bases and the J gene end by 6 bases; junction bases not matched to a gene: 4. Germline assignment: CDR1 MNHEY and CDR2 SVGEGT. The CDR3 covers 16 residues. CDR3 DNA sequence: TGTGCCAGCAGTTACCACCGGGACAGGGGTAATTCACCCCTCCACTTT. Protein product: CASSYHRDRGNSPLHF.